These 21 T cell receptor beta chains came from one sample sequenced in a study of spatial heterogeneity in lung cancer. Findings of the study overall: Counts of expanded alpha and beta TCRs within tumors tracked the tumor nonsynonymous mutation count.

These TCRs are of unknown antigen specificity. Indicated time point: sample taken at primary tumor resection. In TCRdb, the 5' RACE reads were re-called with MiXCR into one record per CDR3 protein. The sample contains more than 10,000 distinct CDR3 sequences, roughly 5.2% of which appear only once. Sample: lung tumor tissue, taken at surgery. All receptors derive from a male donor with early-stage non-small cell lung cancer.

This clonotype is a singleton in its sample. This chain uses TRBV9 with TRBJ2-2; 8 bases map to TRBD1. Germline CDR1 reads SGDLS; CDR2 reads YYNGEE. V lost 0 bases, J lost 7 bases, and 5 bases stayed unmatched. This CDR3 is built from 15 residues. The CDR3, as DNA: TGTGCCAGCAGCGTAGCAGGGGGCGCGGGCGGGGAGCTGTTTTTT. Translating it yields CASSVAGGAGGELFF.

This clonotype was recorded a few times. CDR3 in amino acids: CAISRQGYEQYV. The DNA of the CDR3 is TGTGCCATCAGTCGACAGGGTTACGAGCAGTACGTC. The chain combines TRBV10-3 with TRBJ2-7; TRBD1 matches 7 bases. This CDR3 is built from 12 residues. J was trimmed by 4 bases and V by 5 bases; bases with no gene match: 2. The germline gives CDR1 ENHRY, CDR2 SYGVKD.

This clonotype was observed at least ten times. The chain links TRBV6-2 or TRBV6-3 to TRBJ1-5; no clear D gene. CDR3 length equals 12 residues. In germline, CDR1 is MNHEY, CDR2 SVGEGT. V lost 6 bases, J lost 3 bases, and 6 bases lay in between. CDR3 in amino acids: CASSRPNQPQHF. Here the CDR3 DNA reads TGTGCCAGCAGCCGACCCAATCAGCCCCAGCATTTT.

The table lists this clonotype with many counts. This chain links TRBV5-1 with TRBJ1-3; maybe TRBD1 (6 bases). The V gene lost 2 bases and the J gene lost 2 bases, with 8 bases spanning the gap. This CDR3 contains 14 residues. The germline V gene encodes CDR1 SGHRS and CDR2 YFSETQ. CDR3 residues: CASSLQGAGNTIYF. The CDR3, as DNA: TGCGCCAGCAGCTTACAGGGAGCTGGAAACACCATATATTTT. Combining the CDR3 with reference TRBV5-1 and TRBJ1-3 gives the whole variable domain KAGVTQTPRYLIKTRGQQVTLSCSPISGHRSVSWYQQTPGQGLQFLFEYFSETQRNKGNFPGRFSGRQFSNSRSEMNVSTLELGDSALYLCASSLQGAGNTIYFGEGSWLTVV.

This clonotype showed up many times. The rearrangement links TRBV27 to TRBJ2-3; D not resolved. The CDR3 is 15 amino acids. The V gene's germline CDR1 is MNHEY and CDR2 SMNVEV (reference sequence). The V end lost 6 bases, the J end lost 4 bases, and 17 bases lay between the germline ends. The CDR3 is CASSFGPILADTQYF. The DNA for the CDR3 is TGTGCCAGCAGCTTCGGACCGATTCTGGCAGATACGCAGTATTTT.

V usage is TRBV14 and J usage is TRBJ2-1; TRBD2 matches at 12 bases. J lost 6 bases, V lost 2 bases, and 5 bases had no gene match. Germline values: CDR1 SGHDN, CDR2 FVKESK. This CDR3 has 16 amino acids. The chain's CDR3 is CASSQTRLAGVNEQFF. CDR3 DNA: TGTGCCAGCAGCCAAACTAGACTAGCGGGAGTCAATGAGCAGTTCTTC.

Ten or more counts support this clonotype. The V call is TRBV18, the J call TRBJ2-3; TRBD1 matches 8 bases. Unmatched junction bases numbered 4, after V lost 3 bases and J lost 5 bases. CDR1 is KGHSH, CDR2 LQKENI, per germline. This CDR3 comprises 14 residues. The CDR3, as DNA: TGTGCCAGCTCACCGACAGGGGCGGGAGATACGCAGTATTTT. It specifies CASSPTGAGDTQYF.

The chain carries TRBV12-3 or TRBV12-4 and TRBJ2-1; D is ambiguous. The CDR3 covers 11 residues. Trimming stripped 6 bases from V and 10 bases from J, with 10 bases between. The DNA for the CDR3 is TGTGCCAGCAGCCCTTTGAGGGAGCAGTTCTTC. Amino acids: CASSPLREQFF.

This clonotype was detected a few times. This chain links TRBV6-1 with TRBJ2-4; unclear D gene. Between the trimmed V and J ends, which lost 2 bases and 0 bases, there was a span of 5 bases. The CDR3 loop spans 14 amino acids. Germline V gives CDR1 MNHNS, CDR2 SASEGT. The CDR3 DNA follows: TGTGCCAGCAGTGAACAGATAGCCAAAAACATTCAGTACTTC. Amino acids: CASSEQIAKNIQYF.

This clonotype was picked up a small number of times. CDR3 region: CASSHPSGYEQYF. In DNA, the CDR3 is TGTGCCAGCAGCCACCCCTCGGGTTACGAGCAGTACTTC. The chain combines TRBV6-5 with TRBJ2-7; no reliable D call. CDR1 MNHEY and CDR2 SVGAGI come from the germline V gene. V was pared by 6 bases and J by 4 bases, with 13 bases between. The CDR3 runs 13 residues.

By share, this clonotype counts as medium-sized. V usage is TRBV4-1 and J usage is TRBJ1-5; no clear D. The CDR3 contains 15 residues. Between the trimmed V and J ends, which lost 2 bases and 0 bases, there was a span of 8 bases. Germline-derived CDR1 and CDR2 are MGHRA and YSYEKL. The CDR3 coding sequence is TGCGCCAGCAGCCAAAGGCATCCTAGCAATCAGCCCCAGCATTTT. This encodes CASSQRHPSNQPQHF.

This clonotype was counted at least ten times. The V gene is TRBV6-1, the J gene TRBJ2-2; 7 positions match TRBD1. Trimming took 7 bases from V and 0 from J; bases not matched to a gene: 5. This CDR3 is built from 15 residues. CDR1 and CDR2 (germline): MNHNS, SASEGT. CDR3 sequence (DNA): TGTGCCAGCACCGAAGGGACAGCGAACACCGGGGAGCTGTTTTTT. Protein sequence: CASTEGTANTGELFF.

This clonotype was counted at least ten times. The chain links TRBV7-8 to TRBJ1-4; 7 bases match TRBD1. Germline assignment: CDR1 SGHVS and CDR2 FQNEAQ. V lost 4 bases to trimming and J lost 8 bases; unmatched junction nucleotides: 4. CDR3 length: 13 amino acids. The CDR3 region is CASSWGTDEKLFF. For the CDR3, the DNA is TGTGCCAGCAGCTGGGGGACAGACGAAAAACTGTTTTTT.

This clonotype was detected many times. The gene calls are TRBV30 and TRBJ1-2, with D maybe TRBD1 (5 bases). V was trimmed by 2 bases and J by 4 bases, leaving 14 bases between them. This CDR3 comprises 14 residues. The germline V gene has CDR1 GTSNPN and CDR2 SVGIG (reference sequence). The CDR3 loop reads CAWSLGQGGYGYTF. DNA of the CDR3: TGTGCCTGGAGTCTCGGGCAGGGAGGCTATGGCTACACCTTC.

This clonotype was seen repeatedly, ten times or more. The CDR3 coding sequence is TGTGCCAGCTCACCACCGGTGCCCGAGGAGACTGAAGCTTTCTTT. Its protein is CASSPPVPEETEAFF. The chain recombines TRBV18 with TRBJ1-1; D call uncertain. CDR1 is KGHSH and CDR2 is LQKENI in the germline V gene. The CDR3 has 15 amino acids. V was shortened by 0 bases and J by 5 bases, with 13 bases between the two germline ends.

This clonotype was counted ten times or more. The chain is built from TRBV10-3 and TRBJ2-5; 9 nucleotides line up with TRBD2. V dropped 5 bases and J dropped 2; count of bases not matched to a gene: 9. This CDR3 region has 16 residues. The germline V gene has CDR1 ENHRY and CDR2 SYGVKD. CDR3: CAISTSLAGNQETQYF. CDR3 DNA: TGTGCCATCAGTACCTCGCTAGCGGGGAATCAAGAGACCCAGTACTTC.

This clonotype was counted many times. The rearrangement joins TRBV7-2 to TRBJ2-3, with 8 bases lining up with TRBD2. The V segment lost 5 bases and the J segment 3 bases; nucleotides outside the gene matches: 4. Per the germline V gene, CDR1 is SGHTA and CDR2 is FQGNSA. This CDR3 is 14 amino acids long. CDR3 DNA: TGTGCCAGCAGCCGGGAGGGCCGGACAGATACGCAGTATTTT. This sequence encodes CASSREGRTDTQYF. Variable domain in full (rest from reference TRBV7-2 and TRBJ2-3): GAGVSQSPSNKVTEKGKDVELRCDPISGHTALYWYRQSLGQGLEFLIYFQGNSAPDKSGLPSDRFSAERTGGSVSTLTIQRTQQEDSAVYLCASSREGRTDTQYFGPGTRLTVL.

This clonotype was seen many times. The rearrangement uses TRBV18 and TRBJ2-7; 11 nucleotides match TRBD2. The CDR3 extends over 15 amino acids. The junction had 6 bases not matched to a gene; V was cut back by 3 bases and J by 5 bases. The V gene's germline CDR1 is KGHSH and CDR2 LQKENI. The CDR3 protein is CASSPGLLAGDEQYV. The DNA of the CDR3 is TGTGCCAGCTCACCGGGGCTACTAGCGGGAGACGAGCAGTACGTC.

This clonotype was recorded many times. The chain has TRBV20-1 and TRBJ1-6, with 10 positions matching TRBD1. This CDR3 is 17 amino acids long. CDR1 DFQATT and CDR2 SNEGSKA come from the germline V gene (reference sequence). Germline trimming cut 3 bases from V and 3 bases from J; bases unmatched to any gene: 8. The CDR3, as DNA: TGCAGTGCTAGGACCGGGGGGACAGGGGTCTATAATTCACCCCTCCACTTT. It is translated as CSARTGGTGVYNSPLHF.

This clonotype came up many times. V and J are TRBV12-3 or TRBV12-4 and TRBJ2-3, with D hard to call. This CDR3 region has 12 residues. V dropped 6 bases and J dropped 2 bases, with 6 bases sitting between them. The CDR3 coding sequence is TGTGCCAGCAGCCCATACACAGATACGCAGTATTTT. Its translation is CASSPYTDTQYF.

This clonotype was recorded at least ten times. The gene calls are TRBV14 and TRBJ2-3; 9 positions match TRBD1. Germline V CDR1 and CDR2: SGHDN, FVKESK. Trimming at V came to 4 bases and at J to 0 bases, leaving 8 bases not matched to a gene. The CDR3 runs to 17 residues. This CDR3 reads CASSRTQGALSTDTQYF. In DNA, the CDR3 is TGTGCCAGCAGCCGTACACAGGGGGCGCTTAGCACAGATACGCAGTATTTT.